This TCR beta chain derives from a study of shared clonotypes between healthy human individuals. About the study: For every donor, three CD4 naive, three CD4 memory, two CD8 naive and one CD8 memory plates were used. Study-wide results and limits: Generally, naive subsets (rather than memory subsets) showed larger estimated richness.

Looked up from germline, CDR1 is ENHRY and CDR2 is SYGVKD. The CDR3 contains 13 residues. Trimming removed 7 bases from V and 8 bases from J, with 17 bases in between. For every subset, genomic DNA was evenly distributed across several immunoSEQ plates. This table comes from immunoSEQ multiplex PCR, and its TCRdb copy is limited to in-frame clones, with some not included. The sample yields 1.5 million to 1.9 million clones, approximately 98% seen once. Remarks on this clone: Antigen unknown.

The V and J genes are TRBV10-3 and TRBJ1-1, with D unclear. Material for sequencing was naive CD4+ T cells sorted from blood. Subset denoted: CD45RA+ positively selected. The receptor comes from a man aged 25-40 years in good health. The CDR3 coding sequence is TGTGCCATCAAGACCGAGGACTCGTGGGAAGCTTTCTTT. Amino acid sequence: CAIKTEDSWEAFF.